This T cell receptor (beta chain) is from a study of Graves' ophthalmopathy and Graves' hyperthyroidism. Thyroid ultrasound, orbital computed tomography, TRAb, serum thyroxine and clinical symptoms formed the basis of diagnosis. This CDR3 region has 13 residues. V was pared by 0 bases and J by 5 bases, with 7 bases between. This clonotype was found many times. The antigen is undetermined. The authors amplified TCR beta CDR3 regions from RNA transcripts. The authors performed first-round RT-PCR with HTBI primers and then a second-round multiplex PCR. TCRdb processed the multiplex PCR reads anew with MiXCR; each CDR3 protein has one entry. Of about 1.2 million distinct CDR3 sequences listed, about two fifths are singletons. Findings of the study overall: Blood also carried most expanded thyroid clonotypes exceeding 0.001 frequency.

V gene TRBV12-3 or TRBV12-4 combines with J gene TRBJ1-2, with a tentative D call TRBD1 (6 bases). Sequencing input: peripheral blood or thyroid tissue (not recorded which). The clonotype was recovered from an adult man with Graves' hyperthyroidism. The CDR3 sequence: CASSLARGYGYTF. The CDR3 bases are TGTGCCAGCAGTTTAGCCAGGGGATATGGCTACACCTTC.